The rows below give T cell receptor beta chains drawn from one sample of a study of T cells in Graves' hyperthyroidism and ophthalmopathy. TCRdb used MiXCR to reprocess the multiplex PCR reads, holding one entry per CDR3 protein. The table includes 700,000 or so distinct CDR3 sequences, around 15% detected once. Sequenced input: blood. These receptors originate from a woman aged 45-60 years with Graves' ophthalmopathy. CDR3s include the opening cysteine and the closing phenylalanine or tryptophan. The order of the fields is clone size, V gene, J gene, D gene, CDR3 protein, CDR3 DNA. The D gene is left open where the match is weak. Clone size appears in some rows only: once, few, many, or a class for an expanded clone.

clone_size: .; v_call: TRBV7-2; j_call: TRBJ1-5; d_call: .; cdr3_aa: CASSPWGGNNQPQHF; cdr3_nt: TGTGCCAGCAGCCCCTGGGGGGGGAACAATCAGCCCCAGCATTTT
clone_size: .; v_call: TRBV9; j_call: TRBJ2-1; d_call: .; cdr3_aa: CASSAIQGNEQFF; cdr3_nt: TGTGCCAGCAGCGCCATACAGGGCAATGAGCAGTTCTTC
clone_size: many; v_call: TRBV5-5; j_call: TRBJ2-3; d_call: .; cdr3_aa: CASSLAGLAPDTQYF; cdr3_nt: TGTGCCAGCAGCTTGGCGGGGCTAGCGCCAGATACGCAGTATTTT
clone_size: .; v_call: TRBV20-1; j_call: TRBJ2-5; d_call: TRBD2; cdr3_aa: CSASEPGLAGPQETQYF; cdr3_nt: TGCAGTGCTAGTGAACCGGGACTAGCGGGACCACAAGAGACCCAGTACTTC
clone_size: many; v_call: TRBV30; j_call: TRBJ2-7; d_call: .; cdr3_aa: CAWSTNLDTLAPLEQYF; cdr3_nt: TGTGCCTGGAGTACCAACCTGGACACCCTAGCCCCTCTCGAGCAGTACTTC
clone_size: many; v_call: TRBV7-9; j_call: TRBJ2-7; d_call: .; cdr3_aa: CASKNQGNYEQYF; cdr3_nt: TGTGCCAGCAAAAATCAGGGGAACTACGAGCAGTACTTC
clone_size: few; v_call: TRBV10-3; j_call: TRBJ2-1; d_call: .; cdr3_aa: CAISESEAEFF; cdr3_nt: TGTGCCATCAGTGAGTCCGAGGCTGAGTTCTTC
clone_size: .; v_call: TRBV5-1; j_call: TRBJ2-5; d_call: .; cdr3_aa: CASSPLRPETQYF; cdr3_nt: TGCGCCAGCAGCCCCCTGAGGCCCGAGACCCAGTACTTC
clone_size: .; v_call: TRBV14; j_call: TRBJ2-1; d_call: .; cdr3_aa: CASSQPRDGSLEQFF; cdr3_nt: TGTGCCAGCAGCCAACCCCGGGACGGATCCTTGGAGCAGTTCTTC
clone_size: few; v_call: TRBV6-2/TRBV6-3; j_call: TRBJ1-2; d_call: .; cdr3_aa: CASSSPADSFRGYTF; cdr3_nt: TGTGCCAGCAGTTCCCCCGCCGACAGTTTCAGGGGCTACACCTTC
clone_size: many; v_call: TRBV12-3/TRBV12-4; j_call: TRBJ2-1; d_call: TRBD1; cdr3_aa: CASTQTGDYNEQFF; cdr3_nt: TGTGCCAGCACTCAGACAGGGGACTACAATGAGCAGTTCTTC
clone_size: few; v_call: TRBV19; j_call: TRBJ2-3; d_call: TRBD2; cdr3_aa: CASSIPTSGSTDTQYF; cdr3_nt: TGTGCCAGTAGTATCCCGACTAGCGGGAGTACAGATACGCAGTATTTT
clone_size: many; v_call: TRBV29-1; j_call: TRBJ2-1; d_call: TRBD2; cdr3_aa: CSVEDAPSRGLAGSYNEQFF; cdr3_nt: TGCAGCGTTGAAGATGCTCCTTCTCGTGGGCTAGCGGGCTCCTACAATGAGCAGTTCTTC
clone_size: many; v_call: TRBV30; j_call: TRBJ2-7; d_call: TRBD2; cdr3_aa: CAWSAIAGGFEQYF; cdr3_nt: TGTGCCTGGAGTGCAATAGCGGGAGGGTTTGAGCAGTACTTC
clone_size: few; v_call: TRBV6-2/TRBV6-3; j_call: TRBJ2-5; d_call: TRBD2; cdr3_aa: CASSLSLAGQETQYF; cdr3_nt: TGTGCCAGCAGTCTCTCTTTAGCGGGCCAAGAGACCCAGTACTTC
clone_size: few; v_call: TRBV4-3; j_call: TRBJ2-3; d_call: TRBD2; cdr3_aa: CASSQARFGAGGTDTQYF; cdr3_nt: TGCGCCAGCAGCCAAGCCCGGTTTGGTGCGGGGGGCACAGATACGCAGTATTTT
clone_size: .; v_call: TRBV7-9; j_call: TRBJ2-3; d_call: .; cdr3_aa: CASSFPGEPGDTQYF; cdr3_nt: TGTGCCAGCAGCTTTCCGGGGGAGCCAGGCGATACGCAGTATTTT
clone_size: few; v_call: TRBV7-7; j_call: TRBJ2-2; d_call: .; cdr3_aa: CASRQGDRNTGELFF; cdr3_nt: TGTGCTAGCAGACAAGGTGACAGGAACACCGGGGAGCTGTTTTTT
clone_size: few; v_call: TRBV10-3; j_call: TRBJ2-7; d_call: TRBD2; cdr3_aa: CATVTSAERTYEQYF; cdr3_nt: TGTGCCACGGTGACTAGCGCAGAAAGAACCTACGAGCAGTACTTC
clone_size: .; v_call: TRBV7-9; j_call: TRBJ2-1; d_call: .; cdr3_aa: CASSLVSSADEQFF; cdr3_nt: TGTGCCAGCAGCTTAGTTTCGAGCGCCGATGAGCAGTTCTTC
clone_size: .; v_call: TRBV20-1; j_call: TRBJ2-5; d_call: .; cdr3_aa: CSAISGLQETQYF; cdr3_nt: TGCAGTGCTATTAGCGGTCTTCAAGAGACCCAGTACTTC
clone_size: .; v_call: TRBV28; j_call: TRBJ2-3; d_call: TRBD2; cdr3_aa: CASSRVAGGGQDTQYF; cdr3_nt: TGTGCCAGCAGCCGAGTGGCGGGAGGGGGCCAGGATACGCAGTATTTT
clone_size: many; v_call: TRBV3-1; j_call: TRBJ2-1; d_call: .; cdr3_aa: CASSQIPSYEQFF; cdr3_nt: TGTGCCAGCAGCCAAATACCTAGCTATGAGCAGTTCTTC
clone_size: few; v_call: TRBV6-5; j_call: TRBJ1-2; d_call: .; cdr3_aa: CASSYSGREGNYGYTF; cdr3_nt: TGTGCCAGCAGTTACTCGGGCAGGGAAGGAAACTATGGCTACACCTTC
clone_size: .; v_call: TRBV2; j_call: TRBJ2-3; d_call: TRBD1; cdr3_aa: CASSPGGFTDTQYF; cdr3_nt: TGTGCCAGCAGCCCAGGGGGTTTCACAGATACGCAGTATTTT
clone_size: .; v_call: TRBV7-9; j_call: TRBJ2-3; d_call: TRBD1; cdr3_aa: CASSGRGQAGTDTQYF; cdr3_nt: TGTGCCAGCAGCGGCCGGGGACAGGCGGGCACAGATACGCAGTATTTT
clone_size: many; v_call: TRBV20-1; j_call: TRBJ2-5; d_call: .; cdr3_aa: CSAASGELWVETQYF; cdr3_nt: TGCAGTGCCGCCTCTGGCGAGCTATGGGTGGAGACCCAGTACTTC
clone_size: many; v_call: TRBV7-9; j_call: TRBJ2-5; d_call: .; cdr3_aa: CASSLYRVPSETQYF; cdr3_nt: TGTGCCAGCAGCTTGTACAGGGTTCCTAGCGAGACCCAGTACTTC
clone_size: .; v_call: TRBV19; j_call: TRBJ2-7; d_call: TRBD1; cdr3_aa: CASSRRTGSSYEQYF; cdr3_nt: TGTGCCAGTAGTAGAAGGACAGGTTCTTCCTACGAGCAGTACTTC
clone_size: many; v_call: TRBV7-2; j_call: TRBJ2-7; d_call: .; cdr3_aa: CASSRDPGLEEQYF; cdr3_nt: TGTGCCAGCAGCCGAGACCCAGGGTTAGAGGAGCAGTACTTC
clone_size: few; v_call: TRBV27; j_call: TRBJ2-7; d_call: TRBD2; cdr3_aa: CASQRELASYEQYF; cdr3_nt: TGTGCCAGCCAGCGGGAGTTGGCCTCCTACGAGCAGTACTTC
clone_size: many; v_call: TRBV9; j_call: TRBJ2-7; d_call: .; cdr3_aa: CASSLGGVPGEQYF; cdr3_nt: TGTGCCAGCAGCCTAGGGGGAGTGCCTGGCGAGCAGTACTTC
clone_size: many; v_call: TRBV12-3/TRBV12-4; j_call: TRBJ2-2; d_call: TRBD2; cdr3_aa: CASSPRGLAGLTGELFF; cdr3_nt: TGTGCCAGCAGTCCAAGAGGTCTAGCGGGGCTCACCGGGGAGCTGTTTTTT
clone_size: many; v_call: TRBV20-1; j_call: TRBJ2-5; d_call: .; cdr3_aa: CSARDERGGRLETQYF; cdr3_nt: TGCAGTGCTAGAGATGAGAGGGGGGGGAGGCTAGAGACCCAGTACTTC
clone_size: few; v_call: TRBV11-3; j_call: TRBJ2-1; d_call: .; cdr3_aa: CASTPRGSSYNEQFF; cdr3_nt: TGTGCCAGCACCCCAAGAGGGAGCTCCTACAATGAGCAGTTCTTC
clone_size: many; v_call: TRBV7-2; j_call: TRBJ2-3; d_call: TRBD2; cdr3_aa: CASRRTSGSYTDTQYF; cdr3_nt: TGTGCCAGCAGACGAACTAGCGGGAGTTACACAGATACGCAGTATTTT
clone_size: few; v_call: TRBV6-1; j_call: TRBJ2-7; d_call: TRBD1; cdr3_aa: CASRTGGVYEQYF; cdr3_nt: TGTGCCAGCAGGACAGGGGGAGTATACGAGCAGTACTTC
clone_size: few; v_call: TRBV12-3/TRBV12-4; j_call: TRBJ1-3; d_call: .; cdr3_aa: CASSLLGGLGNTIYF; cdr3_nt: TGTGCCAGCAGTTTATTGGGAGGGCTTGGAAACACCATATATTTT
clone_size: few; v_call: TRBV24-1; j_call: TRBJ2-1; d_call: TRBD1; cdr3_aa: CATSERTGNNEQFF; cdr3_nt: TGTGCCACCAGTGAGCGGACAGGGAACAATGAGCAGTTCTTC
clone_size: .; v_call: TRBV25-1; j_call: TRBJ1-1; d_call: .; cdr3_aa: CATVDRMNTEAFF; cdr3_nt: TGTGCCACCGTCGACAGGATGAACACTGAAGCTTTCTTT
clone_size: once; v_call: TRBV5-8; j_call: TRBJ2-1; d_call: .; cdr3_aa: CASSTGTHNEQFF; cdr3_nt: TGTGCCAGCAGCACCGGGACGCACAATGAGCAGTTCTTT
clone_size: .; v_call: TRBV9; j_call: TRBJ2-1; d_call: TRBD1; cdr3_aa: CASSTPIRDRDTDEQFF; cdr3_nt: TGTGCCAGCAGCACTCCCATCCGGGACAGGGACACGGATGAGCAGTTCTTC
clone_size: many; v_call: TRBV3-1; j_call: TRBJ1-5; d_call: TRBD1; cdr3_aa: CASSQLKRDRVWQPQHF; cdr3_nt: TGTGCCAGCAGCCAGCTAAAGAGGGACAGGGTCTGGCAGCCCCAGCATTTT
clone_size: many; v_call: TRBV2; j_call: TRBJ1-2; d_call: .; cdr3_aa: CVQWYSGTKYGYTF; cdr3_nt: TGTGTCCAGTGGTATTCGGGGACGAAGTATGGCTACACCTTC
clone_size: many; v_call: TRBV7-3; j_call: TRBJ2-1; d_call: TRBD1; cdr3_aa: CASSEGQGREQFF; cdr3_nt: TGTGCCAGCAGCGAGGGACAGGGAAGAGAGCAGTTCTTC
clone_size: many; v_call: TRBV7-8; j_call: TRBJ1-2; d_call: .; cdr3_aa: CASSSVGYSGYTF; cdr3_nt: TGTGCCAGCAGTTCAGTGGGGTATTCTGGCTACACCTTC
clone_size: many; v_call: TRBV7-8; j_call: TRBJ1-5; d_call: TRBD1; cdr3_aa: CASSSRWTGMSNQPQHF; cdr3_nt: TGTGCCAGCAGCTCTCGTTGGACAGGGATGAGCAATCAGCCCCAGCATTTT
clone_size: many; v_call: TRBV13; j_call: TRBJ1-1; d_call: .; cdr3_aa: CASSLRDIGPTEAFF; cdr3_nt: TGTGCCAGCAGCCTCCGGGACATTGGACCCACTGAAGCTTTCTTT
clone_size: few; v_call: TRBV28; j_call: TRBJ1-2; d_call: TRBD1; cdr3_aa: CASRRNRGQVYGYTF; cdr3_nt: TGTGCCAGCAGAAGAAACAGGGGACAAGTCTATGGCTACACCTTC